This TCR beta chain was identified during a study of T cell responses to AZD1222 COVID-19 vaccine. Points from the study as a whole: Receipt of two AZD1222 doses was followed by a rise in Spike-specific TCR breadth and depth. Seropositive at baseline were only a handful of AZD1222 recipients. Donors were mostly white British, more females; clonal diversity possibly underestimated.

This clone came up once. What it binds is not known. CDR3 length: 15 amino acids. V was shortened by 4 bases and J by 7 bases, with 17 bases between the two germline ends. The germline gives CDR1 MGHRA, CDR2 YSYEKL. Assay: immunoSEQ multiplex PCR; the TCRdb copy retains only in-frame clones and omits some. The repertoire consists of about 150,000 clones, with 75% to 90% occurring once and the leading ten covering about 4%. The J gene is TRBJ1-3, the V gene TRBV4-1; a possible D gene is TRBD1 (6 bases). Sequenced here: peripheral blood, sampled on day 0 of MenACWY control vaccination. This clonotype originated in an adult in good health. This CDR3 reads CASSPLYREGNTIYF. For the CDR3, the DNA is TGCGCCAGCAGCCCTCTTTACAGGGAAGGTAACACCATATATTTT.